This T cell receptor (beta chain) is drawn from a study of response to subunit inactivated influenza vaccine. Looked up from germline, CDR1 is MNHNS and CDR2 is SASEGT. Deletions cut 5 bases from V and 6 bases from J, with 11 bases between. The CDR3 has 14 amino acids. With regard to this clonotype: The antigen remains unidentified.

Findings and limits, study-wide: The authors put forward the suggestion that each seasonal influenza vaccination may bring in only a limited number of new T cells.

TCRdb re-analysed the RT-PCR reads in MiXCR, keeping a single row per CDR3 protein. The data contain hundreds of thousands of distinct CDR3 sequences, around 16% of them singletons. The chain recombines TRBV6-1 with TRBJ1-6; D might be TRBD1 (5 bases). The receptor's source is a man aged 45-65 years who received an inactivated influenza vaccine. Sequences were derived from PBMCs from blood, sampled about 13 days after vaccination. As DNA, the CDR3 is TGTGCCAGCAGTATGCGGGGCCCTAATTCACCCCTCCACTTT. This sequence encodes CASSMRGPNSPLHF.